Shown below are 21 T cell receptor beta chains from a single sample sequenced in a study of multiple sclerosis patients with progressive multifocal leukoencephalopathy. As for time point: before natalizumab initiation. TCRdb's copy holds only in-frame clones and misses some; the assay was immunoSEQ multiplex PCR. The repertoire has about 30,000 clones, about 92% of them found once; the top ten carry less than 2.5%. What was sequenced was PBMCs. The receptors here all came from a man aged 30-40 years with multiple sclerosis.

The rearrangement uses TRBV27 and TRBJ2-3; TRBD2 matches at 7 bases. Germline V CDR1 and CDR2: MNHEY, SMNVEV (reference sequence). Unmatched junction bases numbered 13, after V lost 7 bases and J lost 6 bases. This CDR3 spans 15 amino acids. CDR3 nucleotide sequence: TGTGCCAGCACCTTCGGGACTCGCGGGAGCGATACGCAGTATTTT. The encoded protein is CASTFGTRGSDTQYF.

This clone has a single count. The V gene is TRBV4-2, the J gene TRBJ1-1, with D perhaps TRBD1 (6 bases). Germline-derived CDR1 and CDR2 are LGHNA and YNFKEQ. The CDR3 totals 15 residues. With 0 bases removed from V and 4 bases from J, the gap between germline ends came to 12 bases. The CDR3 reads CASSQDEGDFTEAFF. In DNA, the CDR3 is TGTGCCAGCAGCCAAGATGAGGGGGATTTCACTGAAGCTTTCTTT.

The chain joins TRBV4-3 to TRBJ1-1; possibly TRBD1 for D (6 bases). Germline CDR1 is LGHNA and CDR2 is YSLEER. The germline V and J ends were trimmed by 4 bases and 3 bases, with 12 bases remaining between them. The CDR3 is made up of 14 amino acids. CDR3 nucleotide sequence: TGCGCCAGCAGCCCCGGGGGGGCCGACACTGAAGCTTTCTTT. It encodes CASSPGGADTEAFF.

The rearrangement uses TRBV6-1 and TRBJ1-1; no firm D call. V lost 2 bases to trimming and J lost 1 base, with 5 bases between them. This CDR3 spans 13 amino acids. Germline CDR1 is MNHNS and CDR2 is SASEGT. CDR3 in amino acids: CASSETWNTEAFF. As DNA, the CDR3 is TGTGCCAGCAGTGAAACCTGGAACACTGAAGCTTTCTTT.

The V call is TRBV4-2, the J call TRBJ2-1; 7 bases match TRBD2. The ends lost 4 bases at V and 0 bases at J; junction bases unmatched: 21. Germline V lookup: CDR1 LGHNA, CDR2 YNFKEQ. The CDR3 runs to 21 residues. The CDR3 sequence: CASSRTKAGLTLTGSYNEQFF. The CDR3 DNA reads TGTGCCAGCAGCCGGACCAAGGCGGGACTAACCCTTACCGGCTCCTACAATGAGCAGTTCTTC.

This clone was found once. V and J are TRBV12-5 and TRBJ1-1, with 7 bases identical to TRBD1. CDR1 is LGHNT, CDR2 FRNRAP, per germline. Unmatched junction bases numbered 5, after V lost 4 bases and J lost 0 bases. The CDR3 contains 15 residues. DNA for the CDR3: TGTGCTAGTGGTTGGGGACAGAGCCTGAACACTGAAGCTTTCTTT. Translating gives CASGWGQSLNTEAFF.

The chain couples TRBV5-6 to TRBJ2-1; no firm D call. The CDR3 is made up of 14 amino acids. CDR1 is SGHDT, CDR2 YYEEEE, per germline. V lost 0 bases to trimming and J lost 6 bases, with 10 bases between them. Here the CDR3 DNA reads TGTGCCAGCAGCTTGGCGACGGGCACCAATGAGCAGTTCTTC. Encoded protein: CASSLATGTNEQFF.

This rearrangement joins TRBV19 to TRBJ2-7, with 16 bases matching TRBD2. The CDR3 is made up of 19 amino acids. After removal of 6 bases from V and 7 bases from J, the junction contained 18 bases not matched to a gene. Per germline, CDR1 LNHDA and CDR2 SQIVND (reference sequence). The CDR3 loop reads CASSTPGLAGGPRPLEQYF. The CDR3 DNA reads TGTGCCAGTAGCACTCCGGGACTAGCGGGAGGGCCGAGACCCCTGGAGCAGTACTTC.

This sequence joins TRBV11-2 and TRBJ1-6, with D possibly TRBD1 on 5 matching bases. Deletions cut 5 bases from V and 7 bases from J, with 18 bases between. The CDR3 runs to 16 residues. The germline CDR1 and CDR2 sequences are SGHAT and FQNNGV. In nucleotides, the CDR3 is TGTGCCAGCAGCCTCCCCCAGGGACTGACAAATTCACCCCTCCACTTT. Amino acid sequence: CASSLPQGLTNSPLHF. Based on the CDR3 plus reference TRBV11-2 and TRBJ1-6, the full variable domain is EAGVAQSPRYKIIEKRQSVAFWCNPISGHATLYWYQQILGQGPKLLIQFQNNGVVDDSQLPKDRFSAERLKGVDSTLKIQPAKLEDSAVYLCASSLPQGLTNSPLHFGNGTRLTVT.

The chain is built from TRBV5-6 and TRBJ1-1; TRBD1 is a possible D gene (5 bases). The CDR3 extends over 14 amino acids. In germline, CDR1 is SGHDT, CDR2 YYEEEE. V was shortened by 4 bases and J by 2 bases, with 12 bases between the two germline ends. CDR3 in DNA: TGTGCCAGCAGCCCGCTGGGGGACAACACTGAAGCTTTCTTT. Translating gives CASSPLGDNTEAFF. Full variable domain (outside the CDR3, taken from reference TRBV5-6 and TRBJ1-1): DAGVTQSPTHLIKTRGQQVTLRCSPKSGHDTVSWYQQALGQGPQFIFQYYEEEERQRGNFPDRFSGHQFPNYSSELNVNALLLGDSALYLCASSPLGDNTEAFFGQGTRLTVV.

The rearrangement joins TRBV9 to TRBJ2-7; no clear D gene. The CDR3 has 13 amino acids. Deletions cut 4 bases from V and 5 bases from J, with 13 bases between. CDR1 SGDLS and CDR2 YYNGEE come from the germline V gene. The CDR3 DNA follows: TGTGCCAGCAGCCGGTGTCACCCAGACGAGCAGTACGTC. This translates into CASSRCHPDEQYV.

The V call is TRBV9, the J call TRBJ1-2; D uncertain. Between the trimmed V and J ends, which lost 0 bases and 5 bases, there was a span of 8 bases. In germline, CDR1 is SGDLS, CDR2 YYNGEE. The CDR3 has 13 amino acids. The DNA for the CDR3 is TGTGCCAGCAGCGTAGGAAGAGATTATGGCTACACCTTC. Translated, it gives CASSVGRDYGYTF. Supplemented by reference TRBV9 and TRBJ1-2, the full variable domain reads DSGVTQTPKHLITATGQRVTLRCSPRSGDLSVYWYQQSLDQGLQFLIQYYNGEERAKGNILERFSAQQFPDLHSELNLSSLELGDSALYFCASSVGRDYGYTFGSGTRLTVV.

This sequence joins TRBV27 and TRBJ1-1; D gene uncertain. The CDR3 sequence is 14 residues long. Germline V gives CDR1 MNHEY, CDR2 SMNVEV (reference sequence). The ends were cut back, 4 bases at V and 3 bases at J, with 12 bases in the middle. The CDR3 loop is CASSSVVVDTEAFF. The CDR3 DNA sequence: TGTGCCAGCAGTTCAGTGGTCGTGGACACTGAAGCTTTCTTT.

The chain joins TRBV4-2 to TRBJ2-2; 10 nucleotides match TRBD2. V gave up 5 bases and J gave up 0 bases; unmatched junction bases: 12. This CDR3 has 19 residues. Germline loops: CDR1 LGHNA, CDR2 YNFKEQ. CDR3 loop: CASSLRVLAGVANTGELFF. The CDR3 DNA reads TGTGCCAGCAGCTTGAGAGTCCTAGCGGGAGTGGCGAACACCGGGGAGCTGTTTTTT.

Remarks on this clone: Additional DNA sequences in this sample encode the identical CDR3. The CDR3 loop reads CAISESMTGQEIQETQYF. DNA for the CDR3: TGTGCCATCAGTGAGTCTATGACGGGACAGGAGATCCAAGAGACCCAGTACTTC. The V call is TRBV10-3, the J call TRBJ2-5, with 8 bases that match TRBD1. CDR3 size: 18 residues. With V trimmed by 0 bases and J by 1 base, 10 bases remained unmatched. Germline values: CDR1 ENHRY, CDR2 SYGVKD.

This chain uses TRBV6-4 with TRBJ1-1; maybe TRBD1 (5 bases). Per germline, CDR1 MRHNA and CDR2 SNTAGT. Trimming removed 6 bases from V and 4 bases from J, with 15 bases in between. CDR3 length: 14 amino acids. The chain's CDR3 is CASSPGGVSTEAFF. The CDR3 DNA sequence: TGTGCCAGCAGCCCCGGGGGAGTCAGCACTGAAGCTTTCTTT.

V usage is TRBV7-2 and J usage is TRBJ1-5, with TRBD1 matching over 7 bases. Germline trimming cut 1 base from V and 7 bases from J; bases unmatched to any gene: 7. Germline V gives CDR1 SGHTA, CDR2 FQGNSA. The CDR3 has 15 residues. CDR3 amino acids: CASSLGPTGRQPQHF. CDR3 sequence (DNA): TGTGCCAGCAGCTTAGGCCCGACAGGGAGGCAGCCCCAGCATTTT.

V is TRBV18 and J is TRBJ2-5; D is ambiguous. The CDR3 extends over 15 amino acids. The ends were cut back, 3 bases at V and 5 bases at J, with 16 bases in the middle. CDR1 is KGHSH, CDR2 LQKENI, per germline. CDR3 DNA sequence: TGTGCCAGCTCACCTGCCGCGGTGGGCAGCGAGACCCAGTACTTC. Protein: CASSPAAVGSETQYF.

The J gene is TRBJ2-1, the V gene TRBV9; 8 bases agree with TRBD2. J gave up 8 bases and V 0 bases, and 7 bases lay outside the gene matches. This CDR3 region has 15 residues. Germline assignment: CDR1 SGDLS and CDR2 YYNGEE. CDR3 DNA sequence: TGTGCCAGCAGCGTAGACGGGAGGGTCAGGGATGAGCAGTTCTTC. Its translation: CASSVDGRVRDEQFF.

The chain combines TRBV4-1 with TRBJ2-1; D is unclear. Per germline, CDR1 MGHRA and CDR2 YSYEKL. The germline V and J ends were trimmed by 0 bases and 0 bases, with 18 bases remaining between them. CDR3 length: 19 amino acids. This CDR3 reads CASSQENARRRSSYNEQFF. CDR3 coding DNA: TGCGCCAGCAGCCAAGAAAACGCTAGACGAAGGAGCTCCTACAATGAGCAGTTCTTC.

The V call is TRBV19, the J call TRBJ1-2; no clear D gene. There are 14 residues in the CDR3. V lost 2 bases to trimming and J lost 4 bases, with 11 bases between them. Per the germline V gene, CDR1 is LNHDA and CDR2 is SQIVND (reference sequence). Here the CDR3 reads CASSIKHSFYGYTF. The CDR3 DNA reads TGTGCCAGTAGTATAAAGCACAGTTTCTATGGCTACACCTTC. The full variable domain, rest sourced from reference TRBV19 and TRBJ1-2, is DGGITQSPKYLFRKEGQNVTLSCEQNLNHDAMYWYRQDPGQGLRLIYYSQIVNDFQKGDIAEGYSVSREKKESFPLTVTSAQKNPTAFYLCASSIKHSFYGYTFGSGTRLTVV.